The entry below describes one T cell receptor beta chain. The antigen remains unidentified. This specimen comes from a study of cytomegalovirus exposure and HLA in healthy donors. Study summary: Of all 360 or so donors who were genotyped, roughly 81% belonged to the Caucasian-associated ancestry cluster. Findings of the study overall: In a later analysis, a missense DCLRE1C variant was linked to TCR beta V- and J-gene trimming.

The study ran its PCR with 60 Vbeta and 13 Jbeta primers. Original methodology: Unique TCR beta chains totaled roughly 81 million in a later count, with approximately 11 million of them shared. The assay was immunoSEQ multiplex PCR, and TCRdb's table has in-frame clones only and misses some. That table supplies the V and J calls and clone size; D and trimming were determined from the DNA. The data contain roughly 63,000 clones, approximately 82% of them singletons. Germline V gives CDR1 MGHDK, CDR2 SYGVNS. CDR3 size: 14 residues. V was trimmed by 3 bases and J by 6 bases, leaving 12 bases between them.

The sequenced sample consisted of PBMCs. This sequence was found in a woman aged 40 to 50 in good health and CMV-seropositive. The chain combines TRBV25-1 with TRBJ1-5; tentative D call: TRBD1 (6 bases). The CDR3 protein is CASSEHRDGQPQHF. DNA of the CDR3: TGTGCCAGCAGTGAGCACAGGGACGGTCAGCCCCAGCATTTT.